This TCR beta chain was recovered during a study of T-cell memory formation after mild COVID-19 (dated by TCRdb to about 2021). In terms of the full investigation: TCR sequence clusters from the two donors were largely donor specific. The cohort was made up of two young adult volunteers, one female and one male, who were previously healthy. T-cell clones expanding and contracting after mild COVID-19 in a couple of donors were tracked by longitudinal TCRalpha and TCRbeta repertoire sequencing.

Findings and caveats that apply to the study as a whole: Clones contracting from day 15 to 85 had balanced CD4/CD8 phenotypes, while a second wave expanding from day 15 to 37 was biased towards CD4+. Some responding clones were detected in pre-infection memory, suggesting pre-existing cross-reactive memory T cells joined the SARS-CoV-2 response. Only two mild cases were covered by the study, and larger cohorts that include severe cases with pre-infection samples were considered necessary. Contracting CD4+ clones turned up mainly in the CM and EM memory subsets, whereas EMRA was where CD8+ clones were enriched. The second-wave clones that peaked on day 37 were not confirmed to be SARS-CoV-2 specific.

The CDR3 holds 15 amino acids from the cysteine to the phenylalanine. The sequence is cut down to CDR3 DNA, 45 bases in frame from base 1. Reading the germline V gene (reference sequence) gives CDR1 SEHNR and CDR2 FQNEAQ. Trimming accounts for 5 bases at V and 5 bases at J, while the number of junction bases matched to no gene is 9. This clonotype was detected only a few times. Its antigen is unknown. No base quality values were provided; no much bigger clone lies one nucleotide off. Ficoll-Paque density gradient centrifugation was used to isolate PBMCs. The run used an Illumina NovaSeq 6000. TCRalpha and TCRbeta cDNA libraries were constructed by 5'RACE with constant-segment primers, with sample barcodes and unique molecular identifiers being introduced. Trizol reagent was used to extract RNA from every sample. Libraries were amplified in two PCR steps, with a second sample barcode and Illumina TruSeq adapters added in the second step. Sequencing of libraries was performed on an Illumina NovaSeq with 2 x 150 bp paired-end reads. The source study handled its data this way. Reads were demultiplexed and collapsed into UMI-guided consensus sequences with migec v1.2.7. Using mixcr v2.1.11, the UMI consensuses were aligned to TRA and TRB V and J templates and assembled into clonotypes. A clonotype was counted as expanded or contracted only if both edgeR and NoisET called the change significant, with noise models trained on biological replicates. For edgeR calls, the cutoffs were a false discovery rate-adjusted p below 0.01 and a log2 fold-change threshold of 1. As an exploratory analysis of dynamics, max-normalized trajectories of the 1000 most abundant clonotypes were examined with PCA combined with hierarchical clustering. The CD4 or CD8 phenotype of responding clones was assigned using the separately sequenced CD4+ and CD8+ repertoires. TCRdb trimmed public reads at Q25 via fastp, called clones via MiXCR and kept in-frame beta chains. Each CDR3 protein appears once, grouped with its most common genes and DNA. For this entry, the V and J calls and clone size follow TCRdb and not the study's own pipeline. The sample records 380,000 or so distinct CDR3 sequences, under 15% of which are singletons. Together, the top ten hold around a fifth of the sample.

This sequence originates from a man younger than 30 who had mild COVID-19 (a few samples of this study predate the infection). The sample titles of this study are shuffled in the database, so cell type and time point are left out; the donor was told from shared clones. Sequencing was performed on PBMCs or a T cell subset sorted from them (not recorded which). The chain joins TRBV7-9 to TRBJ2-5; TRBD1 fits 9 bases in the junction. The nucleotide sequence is TGTGCCAGCAGCGCCTGGACAGGGGCGCGGGAGACCCAGTACTTC. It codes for CASSAWTGARETQYF.